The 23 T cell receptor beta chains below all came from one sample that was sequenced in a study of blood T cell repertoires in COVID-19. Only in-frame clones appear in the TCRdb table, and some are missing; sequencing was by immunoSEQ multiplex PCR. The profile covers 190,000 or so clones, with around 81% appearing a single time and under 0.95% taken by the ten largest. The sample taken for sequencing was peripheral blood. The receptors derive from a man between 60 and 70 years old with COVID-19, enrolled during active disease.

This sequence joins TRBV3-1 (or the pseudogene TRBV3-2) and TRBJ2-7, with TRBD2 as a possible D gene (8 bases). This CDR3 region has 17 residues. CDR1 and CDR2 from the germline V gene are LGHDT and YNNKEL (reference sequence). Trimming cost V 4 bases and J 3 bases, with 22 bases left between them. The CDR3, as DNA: TGTGCCAGCAGCCTACGACAGGGCCTAGGGACTAGCTACGAGCAGTACTTC. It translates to CASSLRQGLGTSYEQYF.

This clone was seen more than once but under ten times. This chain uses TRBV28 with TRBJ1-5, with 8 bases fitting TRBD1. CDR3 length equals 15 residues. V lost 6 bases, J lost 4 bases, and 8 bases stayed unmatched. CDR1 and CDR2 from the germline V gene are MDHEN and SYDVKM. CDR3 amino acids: CASSPGGAGNQPQHF. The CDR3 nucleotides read TGTGCCAGCAGCCCAGGGGGCGCGGGGAATCAGCCCCAGCATTTT.

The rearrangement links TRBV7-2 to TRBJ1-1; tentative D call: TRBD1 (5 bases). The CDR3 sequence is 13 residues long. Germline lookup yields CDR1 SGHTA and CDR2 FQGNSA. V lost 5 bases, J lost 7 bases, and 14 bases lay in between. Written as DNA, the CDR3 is TGTGCCAGCAGCGCTATTGGGGGGGGTGAAGCTTTCTTT. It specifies CASSAIGGGEAFF.

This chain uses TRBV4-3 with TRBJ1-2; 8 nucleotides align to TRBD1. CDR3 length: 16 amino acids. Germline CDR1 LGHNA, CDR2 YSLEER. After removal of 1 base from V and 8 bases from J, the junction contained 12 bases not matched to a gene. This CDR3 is CASSQAAGQGAKGYTF. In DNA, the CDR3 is TGCGCCAGCAGCCAAGCTGCGGGGCAGGGGGCAAAGGGCTACACCTTC.

CDR3 DNA: TGTGCCAGCAGCCAAACACGACGGGGTGGCTACACCTTC. It translates to CASSQTRRGGYTF. The V gene is TRBV3-1 (or the pseudogene TRBV3-2), the J gene TRBJ1-2; D remains unclear. The CDR3 sequence is 13 residues long. Germline V gene lookup returns CDR1 LGHDT and CDR2 YNNKEL (reference sequence). With 2 bases removed from V and 7 bases from J, the gap between germline ends came to 11 bases.

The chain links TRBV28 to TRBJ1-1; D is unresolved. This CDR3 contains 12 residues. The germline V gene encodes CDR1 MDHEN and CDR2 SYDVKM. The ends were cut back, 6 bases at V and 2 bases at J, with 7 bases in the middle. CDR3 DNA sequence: TGTGCCAGCAGCTTCCTCAACACTGAAGCTTTCTTT. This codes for CASSFLNTEAFF.

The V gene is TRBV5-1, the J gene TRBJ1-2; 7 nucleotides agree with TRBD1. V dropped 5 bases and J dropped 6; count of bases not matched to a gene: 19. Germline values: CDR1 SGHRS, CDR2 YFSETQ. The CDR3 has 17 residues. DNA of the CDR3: TGCGCCAGCAGTCGCGAGGGGACAGTCGGAGTAAATCATGGCTACACCTTC. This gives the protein CASSREGTVGVNHGYTF.

CDR3 bases: TGTGCCAGCAGTCCAAACAGGGCCTATAATTCACCCCTCCACTTT. As protein: CASSPNRAYNSPLHF. V is TRBV28 and J is TRBJ1-6, with a weak D call TRBD1 (6 bases). There are 15 residues in the CDR3. CDR1 is MDHEN and CDR2 is SYDVKM in the germline V gene. The germline V and J ends were trimmed by 5 bases and 2 bases, with 10 bases remaining between them.

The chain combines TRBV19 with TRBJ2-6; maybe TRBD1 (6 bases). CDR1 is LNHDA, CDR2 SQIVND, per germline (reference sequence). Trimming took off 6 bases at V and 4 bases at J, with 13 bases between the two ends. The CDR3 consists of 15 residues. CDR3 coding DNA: TGTGCCAGTAGCATACAGGGAAGCGGGGCCAACGTCCTGACTTTC. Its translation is CASSIQGSGANVLTF.

For the CDR3, the DNA is TGTGCCAGCAGTCCCGTACCGCAGGGGGCGGGTGAAAAACTGTTTTTT. Its protein product is CASSPVPQGAGEKLFF. The chain couples TRBV27 to TRBJ1-4; 8 bases fit TRBD1. With 5 bases clipped from V and 7 bases from J, the junction kept 12 bases outside the gene matches. The CDR3 contains 16 residues. CDR1 MNHEY and CDR2 SMNVEV come from the germline V gene (reference sequence).

The CDR3 DNA sequence: TGTGCCAGCAGTTACGATCCCGGGACAGGGGGTTCACCCCTCCACTTT. Encoded protein: CASSYDPGTGGSPLHF. The chain has TRBV6-5 and TRBJ1-6; 11 bases map to TRBD1. CDR3 length: 16 residues. CDR1 MNHEY and CDR2 SVGAGI come from the germline V gene. V gave up 2 bases and J gave up 9 bases; unmatched junction bases: 6.

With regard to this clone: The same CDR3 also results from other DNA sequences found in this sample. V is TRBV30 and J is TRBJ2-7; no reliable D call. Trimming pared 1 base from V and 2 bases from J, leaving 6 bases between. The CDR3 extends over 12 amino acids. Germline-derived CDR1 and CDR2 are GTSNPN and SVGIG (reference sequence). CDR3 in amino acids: CAWSGSAYEQYF. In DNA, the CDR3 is TGTGCCTGGAGTGGGTCAGCCTACGAGCAGTACTTC.

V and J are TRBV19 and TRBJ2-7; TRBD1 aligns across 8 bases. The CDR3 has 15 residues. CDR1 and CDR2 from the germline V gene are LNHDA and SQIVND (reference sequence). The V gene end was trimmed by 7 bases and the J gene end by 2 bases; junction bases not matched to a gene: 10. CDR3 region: CASTPRTGSPYEQYF. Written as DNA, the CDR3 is TGTGCCAGTACGCCTCGGACAGGGTCTCCCTACGAGCAGTACTTC.

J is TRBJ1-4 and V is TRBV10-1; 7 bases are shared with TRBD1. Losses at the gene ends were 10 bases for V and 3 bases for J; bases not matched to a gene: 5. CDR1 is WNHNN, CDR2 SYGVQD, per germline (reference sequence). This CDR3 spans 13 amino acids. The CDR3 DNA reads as TGCGCCATCCCGACAGGGCCTAATGAAAAACTGTTTTTT. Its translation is CAIPTGPNEKLFF.

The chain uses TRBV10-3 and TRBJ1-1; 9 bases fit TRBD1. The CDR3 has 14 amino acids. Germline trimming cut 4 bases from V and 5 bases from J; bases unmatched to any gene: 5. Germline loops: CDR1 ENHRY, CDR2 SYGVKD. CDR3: CAISGGTGLTEAFF. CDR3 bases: TGTGCCATCAGTGGAGGGACAGGGTTGACTGAAGCTTTCTTT.

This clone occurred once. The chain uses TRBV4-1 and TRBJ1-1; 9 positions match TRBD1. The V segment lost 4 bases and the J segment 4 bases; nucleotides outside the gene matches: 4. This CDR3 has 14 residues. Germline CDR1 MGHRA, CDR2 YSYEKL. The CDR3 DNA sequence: TGCGCCAGCAGCCGTAAGGGACAGGGCACTGAAGCTTTCTTT. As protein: CASSRKGQGTEAFF.

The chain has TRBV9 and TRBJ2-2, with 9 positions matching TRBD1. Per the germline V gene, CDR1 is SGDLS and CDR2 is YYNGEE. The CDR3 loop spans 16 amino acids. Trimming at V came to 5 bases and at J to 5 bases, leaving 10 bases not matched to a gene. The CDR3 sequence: CASSSSGTGRTGELFF. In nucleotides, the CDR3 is TGTGCCAGCAGTTCTTCCGGGACAGGGAGGACCGGGGAGCTGTTTTTT.

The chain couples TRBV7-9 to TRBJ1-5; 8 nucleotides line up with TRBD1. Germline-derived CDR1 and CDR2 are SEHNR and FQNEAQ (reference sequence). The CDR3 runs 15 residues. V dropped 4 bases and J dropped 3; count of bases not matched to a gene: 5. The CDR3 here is CASSSGQAINQPQHF. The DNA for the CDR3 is TGTGCCAGCAGCTCGGGACAGGCCATCAATCAGCCCCAGCATTTT.

The CDR3 nucleotides are TGCGCCAGCAGCTTGCAACCAGGGGATCAGCCCCAGCATTTT. Translating it yields CASSLQPGDQPQHF. V and J are TRBV5-1 and TRBJ1-5; weak D call: TRBD1 (6 bases). The germline V gene encodes CDR1 SGHRS and CDR2 YFSETQ. V was clipped by 1 base and J by 5 bases, with 10 bases between them. The CDR3 is made up of 14 amino acids.

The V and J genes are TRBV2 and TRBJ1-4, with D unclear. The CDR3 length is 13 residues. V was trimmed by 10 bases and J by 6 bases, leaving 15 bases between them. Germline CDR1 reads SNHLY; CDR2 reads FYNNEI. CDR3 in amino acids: CAISDGRDEKLFF. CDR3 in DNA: TGTGCCATCTCGGACGGGAGAGATGAAAAACTGTTTTTT.

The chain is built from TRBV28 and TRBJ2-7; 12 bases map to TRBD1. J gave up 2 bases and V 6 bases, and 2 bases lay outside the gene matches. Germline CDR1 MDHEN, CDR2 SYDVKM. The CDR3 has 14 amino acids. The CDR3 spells CASRRDRGPYEQYF. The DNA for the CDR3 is TGTGCCAGCAGAAGGGACAGGGGGCCCTACGAGCAGTACTTC.

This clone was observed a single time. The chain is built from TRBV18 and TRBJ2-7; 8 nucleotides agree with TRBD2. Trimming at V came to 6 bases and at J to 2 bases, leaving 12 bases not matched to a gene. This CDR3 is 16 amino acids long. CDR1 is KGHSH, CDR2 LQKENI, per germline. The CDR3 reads CASSSGIAGLTYEQYF. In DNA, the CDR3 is TGTGCCAGCTCCTCCGGGATAGCGGGGCTTACCTACGAGCAGTACTTC.

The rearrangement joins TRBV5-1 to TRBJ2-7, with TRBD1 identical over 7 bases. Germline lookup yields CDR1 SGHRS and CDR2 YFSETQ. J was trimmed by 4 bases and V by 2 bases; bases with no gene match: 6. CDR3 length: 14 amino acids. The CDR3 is CASSFRGFGYEQYF. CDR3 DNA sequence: TGCGCCAGCAGCTTCAGGGGGTTTGGGTACGAGCAGTACTTC.